This entry lists 17 T cell receptor beta chains sequenced from one sample in a study of blood T cell repertoires in COVID-19. The method was immunoSEQ multiplex PCR; TCRdb's version includes in-frame clones alone and lacks a portion of them. The sample records about 59,000 clones, about 93% being singletons. The sequenced sample was peripheral blood. These TCRs come from a man older than 75 with acute or convalescent COVID-19.

V gene TRBV7-2 combines with J gene TRBJ1-1, with D unresolved. V was trimmed by 2 bases and J by 6 bases, leaving 10 bases between them. This CDR3 has 13 residues. CDR1 is SGHTA, CDR2 FQGNSA, per germline. The CDR3 loop reads CASSLSGFAEAFF. The CDR3 bases are TGTGCCAGCAGCTTATCGGGTTTTGCTGAAGCTTTCTTT.

The chain uses TRBV19 and TRBJ1-6; 7 positions agree with TRBD1. This CDR3 comprises 16 residues. The trim removed 8 bases at V and 7 bases at J, leaving 14 bases unmatched. The germline V gene encodes CDR1 LNHDA and CDR2 SQIVND (reference sequence). Here the CDR3 reads CASRRVDRAVNSPLHF. CDR3 in DNA: TGTGCCAGTCGACGCGTCGACAGGGCGGTAAATTCACCCCTCCACTTT.

This sequence joins TRBV6-5 and TRBJ1-2; 10 bases match TRBD1. Germline V gene data show CDR1 as MNHEY and CDR2 as SVGAGI. Unmatched junction bases numbered 5, after V lost 6 bases and J lost 4 bases. The CDR3 has 14 amino acids. The CDR3, as DNA: TGTGCCAGCAGAGACAGGGGGCGCAGCTATGGCTACACCTTC. Translating it yields CASRDRGRSYGYTF.

The V gene is TRBV2, the J gene TRBJ1-2, with a tentative D call TRBD1 (6 bases). Germline values: CDR1 SNHLY, CDR2 FYNNEI. V was pared by 5 bases and J by 4 bases, with 17 bases between. The CDR3 is made up of 15 amino acids. CDR3 protein: CASSTEQGVGYGYTF. The DNA of the CDR3 is TGTGCCAGCAGTACCGAACAGGGAGTAGGCTATGGCTACACCTTC.

This clone was seen a single time. The V and J genes are TRBV9 and TRBJ1-4; 9 nucleotides line up with TRBD1. Germline V gene sequence: CDR1 SGDLS, CDR2 YYNGEE. Germline trimming cut 3 bases from V and 10 bases from J; bases unmatched to any gene: 13. The CDR3 covers 16 residues. The DNA of the CDR3 is TGTGCCAGCAGCGCCCGGGACAGGGTTAATGACGGAAAACTGTTTTTT. Translating it yields CASSARDRVNDGKLFF.

This chain links TRBV3-1 (or the pseudogene TRBV3-2) with TRBJ2-7, with D possibly TRBD1 on 6 matching bases. The CDR3 has 13 amino acids. With 6 bases removed from V and 4 bases from J, the gap between germline ends came to 13 bases. The germline CDR1 and CDR2 sequences are LGHDT and YNNKEL (reference sequence). This CDR3 is CASRSGTNYEQYF. CDR3 DNA: TGTGCCAGCAGATCCGGGACAAATTACGAGCAGTACTTC.

For this clone: The sample holds other DNA sequences that translate to the same CDR3. CDR3 sequence: CASSLGDRASPLHF. CDR3 in DNA: TGCGCCAGCAGCTTGGGGGACAGGGCCTCACCCCTCCACTTT. This sequence joins TRBV5-1 and TRBJ1-6, with TRBD1 identical over 9 bases. The germline CDR1 and CDR2 sequences are SGHRS and YFSETQ. Unmatched junction bases numbered 2, after V lost 0 bases and J lost 10 bases. This CDR3 contains 14 residues.

The CDR3 loop is CASSFSSQETQYF. The CDR3 DNA sequence: TGCGCCAGCAGCTTTAGCAGCCAAGAGACCCAGTACTTC. The genes are TRBV5-1 and TRBJ2-5, with no clear D. Germline-derived CDR1 and CDR2 are SGHRS and YFSETQ. The CDR3 contains 13 residues. V shed 2 bases and J shed 1 base, with 6 bases lying between them.

The chain carries TRBV19 and TRBJ2-2; 9 bases line up with TRBD2. Per germline, CDR1 LNHDA and CDR2 SQIVND (reference sequence). The J segment lost 6 bases and the V segment lost 4 bases, leaving 0 bases of the junction unmatched. This CDR3 has 13 residues. CDR3 coding DNA: TGTGCCAGTAGTAGCGGGGGGGCCGGGGAGCTGTTTTTT. It yields the protein CASSSGGAGELFF.

The rearrangement links TRBV7-8 to TRBJ1-4; 10 bases map to TRBD1. There are 15 residues in the CDR3. Trimming cost V 5 bases and J 11 bases; bases outside gene matches: 11. Germline lookup yields CDR1 SGHVS and CDR2 FQNEAQ. CDR3 nucleotide sequence: TGTGCCAGCAGCACCTCCGGGACAGGGGATAGGAAACTGTTTTTT. The encoded protein is CASSTSGTGDRKLFF.

The chain recombines TRBV5-1 with TRBJ2-2; D perhaps matches TRBD2 (6 bases). The CDR3 sequence is 14 residues long. The ends were cut back, 1 base at V and 7 bases at J, with 11 bases in the middle. Germline assignment: CDR1 SGHRS and CDR2 YFSETQ. This CDR3 is CASSLRDLGGELFF. CDR3 coding DNA: TGCGCCAGCAGCTTGAGGGACTTGGGCGGGGAGCTGTTTTTT.

Only one count was recorded for this clone. The chain couples TRBV15 to TRBJ2-1; D possibly corresponds to TRBD2 (6 bases). There are 14 residues in the CDR3. Germline V gene lookup returns CDR1 LNHNV and CDR2 YYDKDF (reference sequence). Deletions cut 0 bases from V and 7 bases from J, with 10 bases between. CDR3 sequence: CATSRDRGWNEQFF. The DNA for the CDR3 is TGTGCCACCAGCAGAGATCGGGGGTGGAATGAGCAGTTCTTC.

The chain combines TRBV10-3 with TRBJ2-1; 8 bases align to TRBD2. Trimming cost V 0 bases and J 7 bases; bases outside gene matches: 8. In germline, CDR1 is ENHRY, CDR2 SYGVKD. The CDR3 is 16 amino acids. The CDR3 coding sequence is TGTGCCATCAGTGAGTCCCACGGGGGGGCGACAAATGAGCAGTTCTTC. Its protein product is CAISESHGGATNEQFF.

The chain recombines TRBV7-6 with TRBJ2-2; D perhaps matches TRBD1 (6 bases). The CDR3 length is 15 residues. V lost 1 base to trimming and J lost 5 bases, with 11 bases between them. CDR1 and CDR2 from the germline V gene are SGHVS and FNYEAQ. The CDR3 here is CASSLDQGRTGELFF. DNA of the CDR3: TGTGCCAGCAGCTTAGATCAGGGGCGTACCGGGGAGCTGTTTTTT.

This chain links TRBV5-1 with TRBJ1-6; possibly TRBD1 for D (5 bases). The CDR3 extends over 14 amino acids. Germline V lookup: CDR1 SGHRS, CDR2 YFSETQ. Deletions cut 0 bases from V and 7 bases from J, with 8 bases between. The CDR3 spells CASSLAGGNSPLHF. The CDR3, as DNA: TGCGCCAGCAGCTTGGCGGGGGGGAATTCACCCCTCCACTTT.

This CDR3 is CASSQGQPTSSYEQYF. CDR3 bases: TGTGCCAGCAGCCAAGGGCAGCCAACTAGCTCCTACGAGCAGTACTTC. The V gene is TRBV4-2, the J gene TRBJ2-7, with D perhaps TRBD2 (5 bases). Trimming stripped 1 base from V and 0 bases from J, with 13 bases between. The CDR3 consists of 16 residues. Looked up from germline, CDR1 is LGHNA and CDR2 is YNFKEQ.

V gene TRBV6-5 combines with J gene TRBJ1-1; TRBD1 might be the D (5 bases). The V end lost 0 bases, the J end lost 4 bases, and 12 bases lay between the germline ends. The CDR3 loop spans 15 amino acids. Germline lookup yields CDR1 MNHEY and CDR2 SVGAGI. CDR3 in amino acids: CASSYSRTGGTEAFF. Written as DNA, the CDR3 is TGTGCCAGCAGTTACTCGCGCACCGGGGGCACTGAAGCTTTCTTT.